This T cell receptor (beta chain) was sequenced in a study of PD-1 blockade in mismatch repair-deficient tumors. Findings and caveats of the study: Tumor-resident clones, often undetectable pretreatment in blood, expanded then contracted after pembrolizumab.

The table came from immunoSEQ multiplex PCR; TCRdb's copy has only in-frame clones and leaves some out. The sample contains roughly 45,000 clones, more than 65% of which appear only once. A note on this clone: The antigen is undetermined.

This receptor was obtained from an adult with mismatch repair-deficient cancer. The input for sequencing was PBMCs, taken before pembrolizumab treatment.

DNA of the CDR3: TGTGCCAGCAGTGCTGGCCACGGAACAGAGACCCAGTACTTC. Protein sequence: CASSAGHGTETQYF. The chain recombines TRBV6-4 with TRBJ2-5; D gene ambiguous. From germline, CDR1 is MRHNA and CDR2 SNTAGT. This CDR3 has 14 amino acids. The V and J ends lost 4 bases and 4 bases respectively, with 13 bases between them.